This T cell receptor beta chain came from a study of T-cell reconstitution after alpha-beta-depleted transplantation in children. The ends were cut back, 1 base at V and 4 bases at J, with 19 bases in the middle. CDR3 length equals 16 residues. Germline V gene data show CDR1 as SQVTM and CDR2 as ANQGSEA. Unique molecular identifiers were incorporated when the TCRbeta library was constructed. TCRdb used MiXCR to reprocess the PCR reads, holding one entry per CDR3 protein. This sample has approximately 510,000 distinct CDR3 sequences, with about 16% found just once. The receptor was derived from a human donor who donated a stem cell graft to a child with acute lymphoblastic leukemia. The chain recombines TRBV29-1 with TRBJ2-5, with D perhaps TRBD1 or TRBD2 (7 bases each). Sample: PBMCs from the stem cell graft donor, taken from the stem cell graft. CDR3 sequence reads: CSVEGGGQPVVETQYF. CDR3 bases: TGCAGCGTTGAAGGGGGGGGACAGCCCGTCGTAGAGACCCAGTACTTC.